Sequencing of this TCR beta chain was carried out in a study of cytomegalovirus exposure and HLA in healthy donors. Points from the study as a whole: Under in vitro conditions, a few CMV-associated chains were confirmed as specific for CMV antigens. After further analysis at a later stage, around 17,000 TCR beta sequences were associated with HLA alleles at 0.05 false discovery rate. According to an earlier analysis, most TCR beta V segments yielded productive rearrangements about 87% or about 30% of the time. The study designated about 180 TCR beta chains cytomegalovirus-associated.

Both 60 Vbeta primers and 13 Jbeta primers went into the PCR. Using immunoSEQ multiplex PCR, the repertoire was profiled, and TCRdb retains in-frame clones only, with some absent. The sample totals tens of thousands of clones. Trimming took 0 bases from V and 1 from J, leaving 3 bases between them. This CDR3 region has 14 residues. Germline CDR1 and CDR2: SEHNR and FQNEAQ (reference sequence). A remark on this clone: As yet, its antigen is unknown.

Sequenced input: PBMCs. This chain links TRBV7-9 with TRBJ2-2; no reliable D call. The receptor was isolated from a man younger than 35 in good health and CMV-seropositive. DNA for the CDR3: TGTGCCAGCAGCTTAGCCGGGAACACCGGGGAGCTGTTTTTT. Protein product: CASSLAGNTGELFF.